This T cell receptor (beta chain) was profiled in a study of blood T cell repertoires in COVID-19. Whole-study context: There were acute and convalescent COVID-19 samples, and they came from the United States, Italy and Spain. PBMCs, B-cell-depleted T cells, or T cells provided the cDNA or gDNA that made up the material.

In the original workflow: How many nucleated cells were present was estimated from reference gene primer amplification. The repertoire was sequenced with immunoSEQ multiplex PCR; TCRdb's copy has only in-frame clones and lacks some. V, J and clone size are those of that table, while D and trimming were read from the DNA. The sample gives 70,000 to 90,000 clones, roughly 85% of which show up once; 3.5% to 4% is in the top ten. V dropped 5 bases and J dropped 8; count of bases not matched to a gene: 18. CDR3 length: 17 amino acids. Germline V lookup: CDR1 SGHVS, CDR2 FNYEAQ. The sequenced sample was peripheral blood. The chain joins TRBV7-6 to TRBJ2-1; 7 bases map to TRBD2. The TCR sequence derives from a man aged 60 to 69 with acute or convalescent COVID-19. The CDR3 loop reads CASSREVGGSLSHEQFF. The CDR3 region has the DNA TGTGCCAGCAGCCGGGAAGTGGGCGGGAGCTTGTCCCATGAGCAGTTCTTC.